The entry that follows covers one T cell receptor beta chain sequence. The data were taken from a study of blood T cell repertoires in COVID-19. Study-level background: COVID-19 samples, acute and convalescent, were from the United States, Italy and Spain.

Methods used by the authors: Reference gene primer amplification in the assay estimated nucleated cell counts. TCRdb's copy holds only in-frame clones and misses some; the assay was immunoSEQ multiplex PCR. The V and J calls and clone size were taken over from that table, and D and trimming were inferred from the DNA. The table has roughly 160,000 clones, around 87% seen once. Germline V gives CDR1 SGHRS, CDR2 YFSETQ. J was trimmed by 3 bases and V by 3 bases; bases with no gene match: 4. CDR3 length: 15 amino acids. This chain joins TRBV5-1 and TRBJ1-1, with TRBD1 matching 11 bases. This TCR was recovered from a woman older than 75 with COVID-19, enrolled during active disease. Sequencing used peripheral blood. This CDR3 is CASSWGTGGDTEAFF. Written as DNA, the CDR3 is TGCGCCAGCAGCTGGGGGACAGGGGGAGACACTGAAGCTTTCTTT.